Listed here are 30 T cell receptor beta chains from one sample, sequenced in a study of T cells in Graves' hyperthyroidism and ophthalmopathy. Amplified TCR beta CDR3 regions derived from RNA transcripts. Using the HTBI primer set, a first-round RT-PCR was run on the TCR CDR3. MiXCR was run by TCRdb on the multiplex PCR reads, yielding one entry per CDR3 protein. The table has around 580,000 distinct CDR3 sequences, about half seen once. Sequences were obtained from peripheral blood or thyroid tissue (not recorded which). The receptor set was obtained from a woman between 18 and 30 years old with Graves' hyperthyroidism.

This clonotype was picked up many times. V gene TRBV19 combines with J gene TRBJ2-7; D possibly uses TRBD1 or TRBD2 (7 bases each). The CDR3 loop spans 15 amino acids. Germline V gives CDR1 LNHDA, CDR2 SQIVND (reference sequence). Trimming cost V 5 bases and J 4 bases, with 18 bases left between them. CDR3 DNA sequence: TGTGCCAGTAGTCCCGGGACAGCAGCGGGGTACGAGCAGTACTTC. It is translated as CASSPGTAAGYEQYF.

The rearrangement uses TRBV10-3 and TRBJ1-5; no reliable D call. The V and J ends lost 5 bases and 5 bases respectively, with 10 bases between them. The germline gives CDR1 ENHRY, CDR2 SYGVKD. The CDR3 consists of 13 residues. In nucleotides, the CDR3 is TGTGCCATCAGTTATACAATGGATCAGCCCCAGCATTTT. Protein product: CAISYTMDQPQHF.

Comment on this clonotype: As the CDR3 is not closed by the conserved phenylalanine or tryptophan, this likely results from a read error. This chain uses TRBV10-3 with TRBJ1-1, with D perhaps TRBD1 (5 bases). CDR1 is ENHRY and CDR2 is SYGVKD in the germline V gene. This CDR3 spans 13 amino acids. Trimming stripped 7 bases from V and 2 bases from J, with 11 bases between. CDR3 residues: CAIKTRVNTEAFL. CDR3 coding DNA: TGTGCCATCAAGACCAGGGTTAACACTGAAGCTTTCCTT.

As to this clonotype: The conserved phenylalanine or tryptophan normally closing the CDR3 is absent here, so this likely arose from a read error. The limits of the CDR3 on the DNA are not certain, so only TCRdb's listed CDR3 is given. The rearrangement links TRBV24-1 to TRBJ1-4. Germline lookup yields CDR1 KGHDR and CDR2 SFDVKD. The CDR3 is 8 amino acids in total, end residues counted. The CDR3 loop reads CATSDPVY.

This clonotype was detected only once. This sequence joins TRBV29-1 and TRBJ2-2; D might be TRBD1 (6 bases). V was cut by 1 base and J by 4 bases, with 13 bases left in between. The CDR3 runs 15 residues. Germline loops: CDR1 SQVTM, CDR2 ANQGSEA. The CDR3 sequence is CSVEGARGVTGELFF. DNA of the CDR3: TGCAGCGTTGAAGGGGCCAGGGGAGTCACCGGGGAGCTGTTTTTT.

Comment on this clonotype: A junction boundary mismatches the germline segment, possibly from a read error. The V and J genes are TRBV10-2 and TRBJ2-2, with 7 bases lining up with TRBD2. Germline V gene lookup returns CDR1 WSHSY and CDR2 SAAADI. The CDR3 runs to 16 residues. CDR3 nucleotides: TGCGCCAGCACCCAACGGGCGGGAGTGAACACTGGGGAGCTGTTTTTT. This sequence encodes CASTQRAGVNTGELFF.

This clonotype was counted at least ten times. DNA of the CDR3: TGTGCTAGTGGTGTCACGGGACACCTTTACGAGCAGTACTTC. It encodes CASGVTGHLYEQYF. The chain links TRBV12-5 to TRBJ2-7, with D perhaps matching TRBD1 (6 bases). V shed 5 bases and J shed 4 bases, with 15 bases lying between them. CDR1 is LGHNT and CDR2 is FRNRAP in the germline V gene. This CDR3 region has 14 residues.

The chain has TRBV6-2 or TRBV6-3 and TRBJ1-2, with a tentative D call TRBD1 (5 bases). With 2 bases removed from V and 8 bases from J, the gap between germline ends came to 9 bases. Germline CDR1 is MNHEY and CDR2 is SVGEGT. This CDR3 spans 12 amino acids. The CDR3 DNA follows: TGTGCCAGCAGTTACCGCCGACAGGGCTACACCTTC. As protein: CASSYRRQGYTF.

This clonotype has a count of ten or more. The chain has TRBV4-1 and TRBJ2-7, with 7 bases matching TRBD1. The CDR3 covers 15 residues. Trimming removed 1 base from V and 3 bases from J; junction bases left unmatched: 6. Germline lookup yields CDR1 MGHRA and CDR2 YSYEKL. The CDR3 here is CASSQVRTGIYEQYF. In DNA form, the CDR3 reads TGCGCCAGCAGCCAAGTGAGGACAGGTATCTACGAGCAGTACTTC.

There are a few counts of this clonotype. The genes are TRBV9 and TRBJ2-5; D gene unclear. Deletions cut 4 bases from V and 5 bases from J, with 12 bases between. This CDR3 comprises 13 residues. Per germline, CDR1 SGDLS and CDR2 YYNGEE. CDR3 residues: CASSLKMGETQYF. Written as DNA, the CDR3 is TGTGCCAGCAGCCTTAAGATGGGCGAGACCCAGTACTTC. The full variable domain, with the rest looked up from reference TRBV9 and TRBJ2-5, is DSGVTQTPKHLITATGQRVTLRCSPRSGDLSVYWYQQSLDQGLQFLIQYYNGEERAKGNILERFSAQQFPDLHSELNLSSLELGDSALYFCASSLKMGETQYFGPGTRLLVL.

This clonotype was picked up many times. The genes are TRBV6-4 and TRBJ2-2; 9 bases map to TRBD2. The CDR3 totals 15 residues. V lost 4 bases and J lost 5; bases outside the gene matches: 5. Germline loops: CDR1 MRHNA, CDR2 SNTAGT. The CDR3 bases are TGTGCCAGCAGTGCCGTAGCGGGAGAAACCGGGGAGCTGTTTTTT. Protein product: CASSAVAGETGELFF.

This chain uses TRBV4-1 with TRBJ1-2; D is possibly TRBD1 (6 bases). The V gene lost 1 base and the J gene lost 6 bases, with 18 bases spanning the gap. This CDR3 has 16 amino acids. The germline gives CDR1 MGHRA, CDR2 YSYEKL. The CDR3: CASSQVRGAGPHGYTF. The CDR3 DNA follows: TGCGCCAGCAGCCAAGTGAGGGGGGCAGGGCCCCATGGCTACACCTTC.

This clonotype occurred many times. The CDR3 DNA sequence: TGTGCCAGCAGTTCCATAGTAGCAGAACATCGGGAGACCCAGTACTTC. Encoded protein: CASSSIVAEHRETQYF. The chain carries TRBV27 and TRBJ2-5; D ambiguous. Trimming took off 4 bases at V and 5 bases at J, with 20 bases between the two ends. Per germline, CDR1 MNHEY and CDR2 SMNVEV (reference sequence). This CDR3 contains 16 residues.

The chain has TRBV7-2 and TRBJ1-4; D may be TRBD1 (6 bases). Looked up from germline, CDR1 is SGHTA and CDR2 is FQGNSA. The CDR3 spans 12 residues. Deletions cut 5 bases from V and 7 bases from J, with 8 bases between. The CDR3 is CASSMTGEKLFF. The CDR3 DNA follows: TGTGCCAGCAGCATGACAGGTGAAAAACTGTTTTTT. Full variable domain (rest looked up from reference TRBV7-2 and TRBJ1-4): GAGVSQSPSNKVTEKGKDVELRCDPISGHTALYWYRQSLGQGLEFLIYFQGNSAPDKSGLPSDRFSAERTGGSVSTLTIQRTQQEDSAVYLCASSMTGEKLFFGSGTQLSVL.

As DNA, the CDR3 is TGCAGTGCTAGACTTGGGGGGAGCACAGATACGCAGTATTTT. Amino acid sequence: CSARLGGSTDTQYF. The V and J genes are TRBV20-1 and TRBJ2-3; maybe TRBD2 (6 bases). The CDR3 is made up of 14 amino acids. V was pared by 2 bases and J by 0 bases, with 9 bases between. Germline loops: CDR1 DFQATT, CDR2 SNEGSKA (reference sequence).

This clonotype was seen many times. The chain joins TRBV13 to TRBJ2-7; TRBD2 aligns across 8 bases. Germline V gene data show CDR1 as PRHDT and CDR2 as FYEKMQ (reference sequence). The junction had 6 bases not matched to a gene; V was cut back by 7 bases and J by 1 base. This CDR3 spans 14 amino acids. As DNA, the CDR3 is TGTGCCAGCAACGTAGCGGGAAGGTCCTACGAGCAGTACTTC. This sequence encodes CASNVAGRSYEQYF.

This clonotype was observed a handful of times. A read error is likely, as this CDR3 ends without the conserved phenylalanine or tryptophan. The DNA is left out, because the CDR3 cannot be placed on it with certainty; the CDR3 is given as TCRdb lists it. The chain is built from TRBV15 and TRBJ2-6; the table names TRBD2, a call not compared with the DNA. The CDR3 length is 10 residues, termini included. CDR1 is LNHNV and CDR2 is YYDKDF in the germline V gene (reference sequence). CDR3 region: CATSRDDRSG.

The chain is built from TRBV7-2 and TRBJ1-5, with D hard to call. The CDR3 totals 13 residues. The germline V and J ends were trimmed by 11 bases and 3 bases, with 14 bases remaining between them. The germline V gene has CDR1 SGHTA and CDR2 FQGNSA. CDR3 coding DNA: TGTGCCTCTGTAGGCGGGGACAATCAGCCCCAGCATTTT. This gives the protein CASVGGDNQPQHF.

This rearrangement joins TRBV2 to TRBJ2-5; a weak D match, TRBD1 (6 bases). Germline CDR1 is SNHLY and CDR2 is FYNNEI. The CDR3 totals 15 residues. Trimming took 5 bases from V and 1 from J, leaving 14 bases between them. In DNA form, the CDR3 reads TGTGCCAGCAGTTGTGACAGGACATCCCAAGAGACCCAGTACTTC. Translating it yields CASSCDRTSQETQYF.

This clonotype was picked up many times. CDR3 region: CASSQEGTGIWQPQHF. CDR3 DNA sequence: TGCGCCAGCAGCCAAGAAGGGACAGGGATTTGGCAGCCCCAGCATTTT. The chain joins TRBV4-1 to TRBJ1-5; 9 bases align to TRBD1. This CDR3 contains 16 residues. Germline loops: CDR1 MGHRA, CDR2 YSYEKL. V gave up 0 bases and J gave up 7 bases; unmatched junction bases: 7.

This clonotype has a count of ten or more. The rearrangement uses TRBV6-1 and TRBJ1-5; a possible D gene is TRBD1 (5 bases). Germline CDR1 is MNHNS and CDR2 is SASEGT. The CDR3 is 14 amino acids. Trimming removed 2 bases at V and 2 bases at J, with 7 bases between. The CDR3 DNA reads TGTGCCAGCAGTGAACCAGGGCGCAATCAGCCCCAGCATTTT. It encodes CASSEPGRNQPQHF.

In this sample, this clonotype turned up many times. The genes are TRBV6-5 and TRBJ2-7; TRBD1 matches at 8 bases. Germline V gene data show CDR1 as MNHEY and CDR2 as SVGAGI. This CDR3 contains 14 residues. V shed 8 bases, J shed 6 bases, and the junction held 12 bases outside the gene matches. CDR3 coding DNA: TGTGCCAGCGCGGAACAGGGGGGAGAGGCCGAGCAGTACTTC. This encodes CASAEQGGEAEQYF.

This clonotype has a single count. This chain links TRBV7-6 with TRBJ1-4; weak D call: TRBD1 (6 bases). Germline V lookup: CDR1 SGHVS, CDR2 FNYEAQ. There are 15 residues in the CDR3. Trimming removed 5 bases at V and 2 bases at J, with 12 bases between. The CDR3 region has the DNA TGTGCCAGCAGCAGGGGGGACGAGACTAATGAAAAACTGTTTTTT. Residues: CASSRGDETNEKLFF.

This chain connects TRBV2 to TRBJ2-2, with TRBD1 identical over 7 bases. CDR1 SNHLY and CDR2 FYNNEI come from the germline V gene. J was trimmed by 0 bases and V by 9 bases; bases with no gene match: 4. This CDR3 is built from 14 residues. The CDR3 DNA follows: TGTGCCAGGGCCGGGACAGCGAACACCGGGGAGCTGTTTTTT. Translating gives CARAGTANTGELFF.

This clonotype was seen once. Given a much more abundant clone one base away, this may be a read error. The chain recombines TRBV4-2 with TRBJ2-7; 12 bases are a match to TRBD2. The CDR3 runs to 17 residues. Germline lookup yields CDR1 LGHNA and CDR2 YNFKEQ. DNA of the CDR3: TGTGCCAGCAGCCACTACAGTCGGACTAGCGGGGTCTACGGGCAGTACTTC. It encodes CASSHYSRTSGVYGQYF.

The table lists this clonotype with many counts. The V call is TRBV9, the J call TRBJ2-7; tentatively, D is TRBD1 (6 bases). The V end was cut by 4 bases, the J end by 0 bases, with 11 bases between. This CDR3 spans 14 amino acids. Germline CDR1 and CDR2: SGDLS and YYNGEE. The CDR3 coding sequence is TGTGCCAGCAGCCCTCGGGACATCTCCTACGAGCAGTACTTC. Its protein is CASSPRDISYEQYF. The full variable domain, with the rest looked up from reference TRBV9 and TRBJ2-7, is DSGVTQTPKHLITATGQRVTLRCSPRSGDLSVYWYQQSLDQGLQFLIQYYNGEERAKGNILERFSAQQFPDLHSELNLSSLELGDSALYFCASSPRDISYEQYFGPGTRLTVT.

This chain uses TRBV29-1 with TRBJ2-7; no clear D gene. The length of the CDR3 is 14 residues. Germline CDR1 SQVTM, CDR2 ANQGSEA. The V and J ends lost 5 bases and 3 bases respectively, with 17 bases between them. The CDR3 region has the DNA TGCAGCGTTACCAGTTTATATTTCGGCTACGAGCAGTACTTC. Its translation: CSVTSLYFGYEQYF.

This clonotype was observed a single time. A much larger clone lies a single base off, so this may be a read error. The chain uses TRBV12-3 or TRBV12-4 and TRBJ2-5; TRBD1 agrees at 9 bases. Unmatched junction bases numbered 9, after V lost 7 bases and J lost 0 bases. The CDR3 totals 16 residues. The CDR3 DNA is TGTGCCAGCAACCTAGACCGGGACAGGGACCAAGAGACCCAGTACTTC. Translation gives CASNLDRDRDQETQYF.

The chain links TRBV19 to TRBJ2-5; D tentatively fits TRBD1 or TRBD2 (5 bases each). The CDR3 covers 14 residues. The ends were cut back, 5 bases at V and 1 base at J, with 11 bases in the middle. CDR1 and CDR2 from the germline V gene are LNHDA and SQIVND (reference sequence). The CDR3 sequence is CASSRGRFQETQYF. As DNA, the CDR3 is TGTGCCAGTAGTCGGGGCCGGTTCCAAGAGACCCAGTACTTC.

Points on this clonotype: Likely a read error: the CDR3 ends without its conserved phenylalanine or tryptophan. It is unclear where the CDR3 begins or ends on the DNA, so no DNA is shown, and the CDR3 is as TCRdb lists it. The CDR3 protein is CASSEAAGPSAL. The V gene is TRBV6-1, the J gene TRBJ1-2. Germline values: CDR1 MNHNS, CDR2 SASEGT. The CDR3 is 12 residues long, ends included.